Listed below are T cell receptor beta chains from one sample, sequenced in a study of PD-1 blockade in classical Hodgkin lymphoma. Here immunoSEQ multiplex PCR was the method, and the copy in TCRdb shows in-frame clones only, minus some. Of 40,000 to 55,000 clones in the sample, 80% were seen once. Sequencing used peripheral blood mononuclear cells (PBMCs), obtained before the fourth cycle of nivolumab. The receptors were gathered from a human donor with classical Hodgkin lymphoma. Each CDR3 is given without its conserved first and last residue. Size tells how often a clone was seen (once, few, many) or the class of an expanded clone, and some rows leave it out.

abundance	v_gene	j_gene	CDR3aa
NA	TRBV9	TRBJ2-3	ASSVARGRSTDTQY
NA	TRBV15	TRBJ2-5	ATSRDLETQY
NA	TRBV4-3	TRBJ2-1	ASSQGRAGGRDEQF
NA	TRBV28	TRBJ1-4	ASSTDSNEKLF
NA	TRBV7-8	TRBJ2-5	ASSFGPLSFETQY
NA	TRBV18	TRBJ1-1	ASSVADGHEAF
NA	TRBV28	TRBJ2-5	ASSPSGRETQY
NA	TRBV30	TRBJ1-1	AWNLGQMNTEAF
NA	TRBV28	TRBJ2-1	ASSLGGNEQF
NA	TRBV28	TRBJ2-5	ASSSRTETQY
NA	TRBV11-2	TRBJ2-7	ASSLEGEGTYEQY
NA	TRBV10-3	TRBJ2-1	AISESAGGPYEQF
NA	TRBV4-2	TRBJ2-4	ASSQGLENIQY
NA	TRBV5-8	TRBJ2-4	ASGGLRLGDIQY
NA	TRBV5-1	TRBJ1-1	ASSGVGQAREAF
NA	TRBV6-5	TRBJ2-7	ASSYAQGGNEQY
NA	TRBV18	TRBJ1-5	ASSPLGHSLNQPQH
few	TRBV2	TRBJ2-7	ASSELGGDRLDEQY
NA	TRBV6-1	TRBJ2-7	ASTPPDSPAYEQY
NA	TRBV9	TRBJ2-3	ASSVRTASTDTQY